This TCR beta chain is from a study of blood T cell repertoires in COVID-19 (dated by TCRdb to 2020 to 2022). Notes on the research overall: Samples covering the acute and convalescent phases of COVID-19 were provided by collaborators in the United States, Italy and Spain. Where available, HLA class I and class II types were obtained from metadata supplied by the sample provider rather than from assay-based typing. The samples were drawn from the first 160 participants of the ongoing ImmuneRACE study and from under 1,500 subjects provided by 6 global collaborators. The dataset comprised deeply sampled blood TCRbeta repertoires from subjects exposed to, actively infected with, or recovered from COVID-19. The repertoires were made available in a free public database intended to serve as a resource for research on the immune response to SARS-CoV-2. The material from the prospective study consisted of cDNA or gDNA derived from T cells, B-cell-depleted T cells, or PBMCs. Sample metadata almost always included a de-identified subject ID, COVID-19 status, age in years and sex. The research as a whole found: How much clinical and demographic metadata was included differed by source and by participant, and the metadata was provided uncurated.

As concerns this clone: Its antigen remains undetermined. One base away there is no much larger clone; base qualities are not given.

TCRbeta CDR3 regions were amplified from genomic DNA by means of the immunoSEQ Assay, a bias-controlled multiplex PCR. The original pipeline was this. Nucleated cell counts per sample were estimated from amplification of reference gene primers within the assay. To quantify the absolute abundance of each unique TCRbeta CDR3 rearrangement, sequence reads were collapsed and filtered. Productive Simpson clonality was computed per sample as the square root of Simpson's diversity index over productive rearrangements. The table was pulled from immuneACCESS by TCRdb, which kept in-frame rearrangements only. Such tables lose some clones; where checked, under half of the loss comes from unresolved V genes, and the rest has no known cause. From that table come the V and J calls and clone size; the DNA was used to work out D and trimming. This sample has over 100,000 clones in its table, and approximately 85% of those were observed once. The ten largest clonotypes hold approximately 1.3% of the sample.

The CDR3 goes from the cysteine to the phenylalanine over 15 residues. The read is trimmed to its CDR3 DNA, 45 bases read in frame from base 1. V and J are trimmed by 1 base and 3 bases, and the gene matches miss 5 bases of the junction. CDR1 MNHNS and CDR2 SASEGT are derived from the germline V gene. Each collaborating institution followed its own protocols to collect whole blood in K2EDTA tubes. For TCRbeta analysis, collaborator samples were shipped as frozen whole blood, as isolated PBMCs, or as DNA extracted from either sample type. The sequence joins TRBV6-1 to TRBJ2-7, with 8 junctional bases fitting TRBD2. The source material was peripheral blood. This receptor was obtained from a man aged 40-50 years with acute or convalescent COVID-19. The bases are TGTGCCAGCAGTGAAGTGGCCGGGACTAGCTACGAGCAGTACTTC. Its protein reads: CASSEVAGTSYEQYF.